The clone carrying this T cell receptor beta chain has just a few counts. No antigen is known for it. This record comes from a study of cytomegalovirus exposure and HLA in healthy donors. Primers for the PCR totalled 60 Vbeta and 13 Jbeta. Data came from immunoSEQ multiplex PCR; TCRdb stores just in-frame clones and leaves some out. The table includes about 170,000 clones, approximately 76% detected once. V gave up 2 bases and J gave up 2 bases; unmatched junction bases: 4. Looked up from germline, CDR1 is MNHEY and CDR2 is SVGAGI. This CDR3 comprises 15 residues. Overall study findings and caveats: Listed as cytomegalovirus-associated were approximately 160 TCR beta chains.

This receptor was obtained from a female donor in good health and CMV-seronegative. The sequencing input was PBMCs. The chain recombines TRBV6-5 with TRBJ2-7; TRBD2 matches 9 bases. As DNA, the CDR3 is TGTGCCAGCAGTTACGAGGCGGGAGGGCCCTACGAGCAGTACTTC. Protein sequence: CASSYEAGGPYEQYF.